The 7 T cell receptor beta chains below were found in one sample sequenced in a study of T cell responses to AZD1222 COVID-19 vaccine. Only in-frame clones appear in the TCRdb table, and some are missing; sequencing was by immunoSEQ multiplex PCR. The table includes around 95,000 clones, approximately 87% detected once. This sample comprised peripheral blood, obtained on day 0 of AZD1222 vaccination. These receptors originate from an adult in good health.

This sequence joins TRBV5-4 and TRBJ1-6; 7 nucleotides match TRBD1. Trimming cost V 8 bases and J 9 bases; bases outside gene matches: 11. This CDR3 region has 14 residues. CDR1 is SGHNT and CDR2 is YYREEE in the germline V gene (reference sequence). CDR3 amino acids: CASKDRDSPSPLHF. In nucleotides, the CDR3 is TGTGCCAGTAAAGACCGGGACAGCCCTTCACCCCTCCACTTT.

This rearrangement joins TRBV30 to TRBJ1-2; perhaps TRBD1 as D (6 bases). V dropped 3 bases and J dropped 0 bases, with 11 bases sitting between them. The CDR3 totals 14 residues. CDR1 is GTSNPN, CDR2 SVGIG, per germline (reference sequence). The CDR3 region is CAWRGQRPNYGYTF. The CDR3 nucleotides read TGTGCCTGGAGAGGACAGCGACCTAACTATGGCTACACCTTC.

The chain combines TRBV11-2 with TRBJ1-1; D ambiguous. Germline V lookup: CDR1 SGHAT, CDR2 FQNNGV. CDR3 length: 12 amino acids. Trimming pared 2 bases from V and 4 bases from J, leaving 5 bases between. The CDR3 region has the DNA TGTGCCAGCAGCTTACAGAGCACTGAAGCTTTCTTT. Protein sequence: CASSLQSTEAFF.

This chain links TRBV4-2 with TRBJ2-7; D may be TRBD2 (5 bases). This CDR3 region has 13 residues. CDR1 LGHNA and CDR2 YNFKEQ come from the germline V gene. Between the trimmed V and J ends, which lost 6 bases and 4 bases, there was a span of 13 bases. Here the CDR3 reads CASREVGRYEQYF. In DNA form, the CDR3 reads TGTGCCAGCAGGGAGGTAGGAAGGTACGAGCAGTACTTC.

V and J are TRBV6-5 and TRBJ2-7; maybe TRBD1 (6 bases). With 6 bases removed from V and 0 bases from J, the gap between germline ends came to 9 bases. The germline CDR1 and CDR2 sequences are MNHEY and SVGAGI. The CDR3 covers 13 residues. The CDR3 loop reads CASRGQSSYEQYF. CDR3 sequence (DNA): TGTGCCAGCAGAGGACAGAGCTCCTACGAGCAGTACTTC.

This chain connects TRBV7-8 to TRBJ2-3; possible D gene TRBD2, 5 bases. This CDR3 comprises 13 residues. V was pared by 3 bases and J by 6 bases, with 10 bases between. Germline assignment: CDR1 SGHVS and CDR2 FQNEAQ. As DNA, the CDR3 is TGTGCCAGCAGCTTCGGGTCGGGGGATACGCAGTATTTT. It yields the protein CASSFGSGDTQYF.

The CDR3 region is CASSVNSIDYGYTF. The CDR3 DNA follows: TGCGCCAGCAGCGTCAACAGCATTGACTATGGCTACACCTTC. The chain carries TRBV5-1 and TRBJ1-2, with no clear D. Between the trimmed V and J ends, which lost 4 bases and 3 bases, there was a span of 13 bases. Looked up from germline, CDR1 is SGHRS and CDR2 is YFSETQ. The CDR3 is 14 amino acids.